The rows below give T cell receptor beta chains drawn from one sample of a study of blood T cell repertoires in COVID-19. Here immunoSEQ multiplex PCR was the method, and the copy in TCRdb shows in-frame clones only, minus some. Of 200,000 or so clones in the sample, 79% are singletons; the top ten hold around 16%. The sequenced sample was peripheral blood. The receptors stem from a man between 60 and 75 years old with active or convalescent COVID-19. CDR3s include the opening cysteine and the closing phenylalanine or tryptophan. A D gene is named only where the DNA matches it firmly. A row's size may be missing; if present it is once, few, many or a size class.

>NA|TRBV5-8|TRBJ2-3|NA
CASSLRAAGGTDTQYF
TGTGCCAGCAGCTTGAGGGCGGCCGGGGGAACAGATACGCAGTATTTT
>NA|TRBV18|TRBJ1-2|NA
CASSPGPAGVGYTF
TGTGCCAGCTCACCAGGTCCGGCAGGGGTAGGCTACACCTTC
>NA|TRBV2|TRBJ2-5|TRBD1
CASGRQGKEGETQYF
TGTGCCAGCGGCCGACAGGGGAAGGAAGGGGAGACCCAGTACTTC
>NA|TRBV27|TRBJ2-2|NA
CASSSRYTGELFF
TGTGCCAGCAGCTCACGGTACACCGGGGAGCTGTTTTTT
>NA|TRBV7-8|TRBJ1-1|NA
CASRFGTLNTEAFF
TGTGCCAGCAGGTTCGGGACACTTAACACTGAAGCTTTCTTT
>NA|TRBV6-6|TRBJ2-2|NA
CASSYSAAFPGELFF
TGTGCCAGCAGTTACTCGGCCGCCTTTCCCGGGGAGCTGTTTTTT
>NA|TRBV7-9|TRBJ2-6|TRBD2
CASSPLRAGSPLANVLTF
TGTGCCAGCAGCCCCCTCCGAGCGGGATCGCCTCTGGCCAACGTCCTGACTTTC
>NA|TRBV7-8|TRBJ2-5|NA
CASSGRPESETQYF
TGTGCCAGCAGCGGGAGGCCAGAGTCAGAGACCCAGTACTTC
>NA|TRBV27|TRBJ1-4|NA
CASRQTGQGEKLFF
TGTGCCAGCAGACAGACAGGTCAAGGGGAAAAACTGTTTTTT
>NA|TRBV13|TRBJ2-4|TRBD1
CASSPRTGGWAKNIQYF
TGTGCCAGCAGCCCCAGGACAGGGGGTTGGGCCAAAAACATTCAGTACTTC
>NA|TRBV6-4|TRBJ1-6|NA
CASSRAENSPLHF
TGTGCCAGCAGCAGGGCCGAAAATTCACCCCTCCACTTT
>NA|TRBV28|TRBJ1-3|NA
CASSWAGTGNTIYF
TGTGCCAGCAGTTGGGCAGGGACTGGAAACACCATATATTTT
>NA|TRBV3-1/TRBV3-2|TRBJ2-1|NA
CASSQEVTQRAISYNEQFF
TGTGCCAGCAGCCAAGAAGTCACCCAGAGAGCGATCTCCTACAATGAGCAGTTCTTC
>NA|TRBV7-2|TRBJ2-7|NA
CASSLTGRIYEQYF
TGTGCCAGCAGCTTAACAGGGCGGATCTACGAGCAGTACTTC
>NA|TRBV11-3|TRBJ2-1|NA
CASSLGPGIRNEQFF
TGTGCCAGCAGCTTAGGGCCGGGGATTCGCAATGAGCAGTTCTTC
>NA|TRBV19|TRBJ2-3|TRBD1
CASSRGRGRADTQYF
TGTGCCAGTAGTAGGGGCAGGGGGCGAGCAGATACGCAGTATTTT
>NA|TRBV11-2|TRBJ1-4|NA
CASSVGGHITNEKLFF
TGTGCCAGCAGCGTGGGCGGGCATATAACTAATGAAAAACTGTTTTTT
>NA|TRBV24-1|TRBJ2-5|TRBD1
CATSGLTGADETQYF
TGTGCCACCAGTGGCCTGACAGGGGCGGACGAGACCCAGTACTTC
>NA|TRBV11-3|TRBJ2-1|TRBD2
CASSSSRASGSNEQFF
TGTGCCAGCAGCTCGTCGCGGGCTAGCGGAAGCAATGAGCAGTTCTTC
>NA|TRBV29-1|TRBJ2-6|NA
CSVGLPGFPSGANVLTF
TGCAGCGTTGGTTTACCGGGGTTCCCCTCTGGGGCCAACGTCCTGACTTTC
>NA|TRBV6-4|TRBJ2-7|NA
CASSDSRGLGREQYF
TGTGCCAGCAGTGACTCTCGGGGATTAGGAAGGGAGCAGTACTTC
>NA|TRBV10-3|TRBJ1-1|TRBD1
CAISESQGARTEAFF
TGTGCCATCAGTGAGTCCCAGGGGGCGAGGACTGAAGCTTTCTTT
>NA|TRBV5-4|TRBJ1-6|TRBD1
CASSWGTRGLDSPLHF
TGTGCCAGCAGCTGGGGCACCAGGGGGCTGGATTCACCCCTCCACTTT
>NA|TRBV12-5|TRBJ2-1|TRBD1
CASGSTGTGGWYEQFF
TGTGCTAGTGGTTCAACCGGGACAGGGGGCTGGTATGAGCAGTTCTTC
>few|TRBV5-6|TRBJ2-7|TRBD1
CASSPGTGFGQYF
TGTGCCAGCAGCCCGGGGACAGGATTCGGGCAGTACTTC
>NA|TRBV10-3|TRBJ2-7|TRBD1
CAIRPGTGGIYEQYF
TGTGCCATCAGGCCTGGGACAGGGGGCATCTACGAGCAGTACTTC
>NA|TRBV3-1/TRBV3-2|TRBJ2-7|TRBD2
CASSQEDTSGSEQYF
TGTGCCAGCAGCCAAGAGGACACTAGCGGGAGCGAGCAGTACTTC
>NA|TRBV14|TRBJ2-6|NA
CASSPRLSGANVLTF
TGTGCCAGCAGTCCCCGACTCTCTGGGGCCAACGTCCTGACTTTC
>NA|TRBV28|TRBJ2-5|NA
CASIPLGANQETQYF
TGTGCCAGCATACCCCTGGGGGCAAACCAAGAGACCCAGTACTTC
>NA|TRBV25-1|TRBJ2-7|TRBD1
CASLRTGTGYEQYF
TGTGCCAGCCTACGCACGGGGACAGGGTACGAGCAGTACTTC
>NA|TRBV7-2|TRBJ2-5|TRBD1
CASSGAVRTGSTQYF
TGTGCCAGCAGCGGGGCGGTTAGGACAGGCTCGACCCAGTACTTC
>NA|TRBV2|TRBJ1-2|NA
CASSEGRGPGYTF
TGTGCCAGCAGTGAAGGGAGGGGCCCTGGCTACACCTTC
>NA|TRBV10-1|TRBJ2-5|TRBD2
CASPGRLAGEETQYF
TGCGCCAGCCCCGGCCGGCTAGCGGGAGAGGAGACCCAGTACTTC
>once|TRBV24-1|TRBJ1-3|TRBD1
CATSDSGTGLGGNTIYF
TGTGCCACCAGTGATTCCGGGACAGGGTTAGGTGGAAACACCATATATTTT
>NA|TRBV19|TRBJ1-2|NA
CASRDRDYGYTF
TGTGCCAGTAGGGACAGAGACTATGGCTACACCTTC
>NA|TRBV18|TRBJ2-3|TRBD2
CASSPRSGLAGSDTQYF
TGTGCCAGCTCACCAAGGTCTGGACTAGCGGGGTCAGATACGCAGTATTTT
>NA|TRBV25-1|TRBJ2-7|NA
CASSGFGRPREQYF
TGTGCCAGCAGTGGCTTCGGCAGGCCCCGCGAGCAGTACTTC
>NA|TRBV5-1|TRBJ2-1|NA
CASSLERLVYNEQFF
TGCGCCAGCAGCTTGGAACGGCTAGTTTACAATGAGCAGTTCTTC
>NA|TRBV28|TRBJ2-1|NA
CASTRPPGQRTDEQFF
TGTGCCAGCACCCGACCCCCGGGACAACGAACCGATGAGCAGTTCTTC
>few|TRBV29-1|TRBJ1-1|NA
CSVPLEGHRNTEAFF
TGCAGCGTTCCTTTGGAGGGGCATCGGAACACTGAAGCTTTCTTT
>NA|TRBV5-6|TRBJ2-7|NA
CASSMAGSYEQYF
TGTGCCAGCAGCATGGCAGGTTCCTACGAGCAGTACTTC
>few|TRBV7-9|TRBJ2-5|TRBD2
CASRSTSGRGQETQYF
TGTGCCAGCAGATCCACTAGCGGGAGGGGCCAAGAGACCCAGTACTTC
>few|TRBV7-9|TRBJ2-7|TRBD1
CASSLAYGGRGPGEQYF
TGTGCCAGCAGCTTAGCGTATGGTGGCAGGGGGCCAGGTGAGCAGTACTTC
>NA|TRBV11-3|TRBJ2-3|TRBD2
CASSPLGGGLATDTQYF
TGTGCCAGCAGCCCCCTGGGGGGGGGACTAGCGACAGATACGCAGTATTTT
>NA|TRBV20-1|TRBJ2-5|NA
CSASPEQETQYF
TGCAGTGCTAGTCCGGAGCAAGAGACCCAGTACTTC
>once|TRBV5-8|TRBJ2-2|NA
CASSLYRFTGELFF
TGTGCCAGCAGCTTGTACAGATTCACCGGGGAGCTGTTTTTT
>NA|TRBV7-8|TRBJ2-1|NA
CASSPPLAREQFF
TGTGCCAGCAGCCCCCCCTTAGCGAGAGAGCAGTTCTTC